This is a list of T cell receptor beta chains from one sample in a study of cytomegalovirus exposure and HLA in healthy donors. Profiling relied on immunoSEQ multiplex PCR, and the TCRdb table lists in-frame clones only, not all of them. Here the sample spans about 98,000 clones, around 88% being singletons. Specimen: PBMCs. These receptors originate from a woman aged 25 to 39 in good health and CMV-seronegative. CDR3s leave out the opening cysteine and the closing phenylalanine or tryptophan.

cdr3_length j_call v_call cdr3_aa
11 TRBJ1-5 TRBV28 ASRTYRDQPQH
12 TRBJ1-5 TRBV6-5 ASSYSGGNQPQH
8 TRBJ2-1 TRBV10-1 ATRRDEQF
11 TRBJ2-1 TRBV7-2 ASSFRGQGEQF
10 TRBJ2-7 TRBV12-5 ASGLRGYEQY
11 TRBJ1-5 TRBV2 ASKGLTGQPQH
11 TRBJ2-2 TRBV29-1 SVTKNPTGELF
13 TRBJ1-5 TRBV10-2 ASNPDGQGYQPQH
10 TRBJ1-1 TRBV27 ASRELRGGAF
10 TRBJ1-2 TRBV6-1 ASRRTGSGYT
15 TRBJ2-6 TRBV28 ASSPGQGAFGANVLT
12 TRBJ1-2 TRBV27 ASSAPGGPYGYT
11 TRBJ1-2 TRBV9 ASNPGSSYGYT
14 TRBJ2-6 TRBV15 ATEQTTASGANVLT
13 TRBJ2-3 TRBV6-1 ASSEARLGADTQY
10 TRBJ1-2 TRBV13 ASSLGQGSYT
13 TRBJ2-1 TRBV19 ASWRGTSGSNEQF